This TCR beta chain was observed in a study of blood T cells in healthy people across ages. Study outcomes and limitations: Naive and antigen-experienced cells could not be conclusively compared, given unsorted PBMCs. When one million T cells were used, diversity estimates were thought to be underestimates.

Details on this clonotype: Its antigen is undetermined. Just one base apart from a much larger clone, this may be a read error.

A second roughly 7 to 12 cycle PCR used barcoded and J-beta primers. Each cDNA molecule carried a tag from a template-switch adaptor that contained 12 random nucleotides. MiXCR, applied by TCRdb to the 5' RACE reads, yields one record per CDR3 protein. The data hold fewer than 1,000,000 distinct CDR3 sequences, with 40% to 50% observed a single time. The amount of total RNA extracted per sample was at least 5.5 micrograms. The germline V gene has CDR1 DFQATT and CDR2 SNEGSKA (reference sequence). J was trimmed by 5 bases and V by 4 bases; bases with no gene match: 5. This CDR3 contains 12 residues. V usage is TRBV20-1 and J usage is TRBJ2-7; the match to TRBD1 covers 7 bases. Sequences were obtained from blood. This sequence was found in a man between 60 and 75 years old in good health. This CDR3 reads CSAKGALNEQYF. As DNA, the CDR3 is TGCAGTGCTAAGGGGGCTCTGAACGAGCAGTACTTC.